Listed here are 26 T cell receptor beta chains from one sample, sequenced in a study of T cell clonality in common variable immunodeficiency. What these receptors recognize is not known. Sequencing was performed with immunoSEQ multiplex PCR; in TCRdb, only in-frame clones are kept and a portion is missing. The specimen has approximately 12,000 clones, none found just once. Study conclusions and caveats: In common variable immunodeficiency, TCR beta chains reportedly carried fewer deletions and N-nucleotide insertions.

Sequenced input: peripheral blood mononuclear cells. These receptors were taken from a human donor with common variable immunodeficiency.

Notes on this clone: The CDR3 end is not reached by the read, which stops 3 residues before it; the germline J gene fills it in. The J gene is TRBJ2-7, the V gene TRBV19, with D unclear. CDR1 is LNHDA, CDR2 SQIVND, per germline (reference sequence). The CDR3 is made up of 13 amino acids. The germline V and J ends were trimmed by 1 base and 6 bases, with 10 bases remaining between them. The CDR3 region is CASSIVEGIEQYF. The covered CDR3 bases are TGTGCCAGTAGTATAGTTGAAGGTATCGAG. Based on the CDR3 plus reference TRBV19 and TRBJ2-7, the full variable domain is DGGITQSPKYLFRKEGQNVTLSCEQNLNHDAMYWYRQDPGQGLRLIYYSQIVNDFQKGDIAEGYSVSREKKESFPLTVTSAQKNPTAFYLCASSIVEGIEQYFGPGTRLTVT.

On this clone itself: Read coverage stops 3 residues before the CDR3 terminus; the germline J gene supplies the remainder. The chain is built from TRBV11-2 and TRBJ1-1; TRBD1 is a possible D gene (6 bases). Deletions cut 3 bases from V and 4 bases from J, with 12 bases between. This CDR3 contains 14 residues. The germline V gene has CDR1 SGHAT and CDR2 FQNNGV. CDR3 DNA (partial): TGTGCCAGCAGCTTTAGCAGGGGAGGCACTGAA. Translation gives CASSFSRGGTE. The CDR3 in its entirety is CASSFSRGGTEAFF. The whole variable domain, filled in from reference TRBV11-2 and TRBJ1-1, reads EAGVAQSPRYKIIEKRQSVAFWCNPISGHATLYWYQQILGQGPKLLIQFQNNGVVDDSQLPKDRFSAERLKGVDSTLKIQPAKLEDSAVYLCASSFSRGGTEAFFGQGTRLTVV.

The CDR3: CASSLGLVEQYF. The sequenced part of the CDR3 DNA is TGTGCCAGCAGCTTAGGACTAGTCGAG. The genes are TRBV7-2 and TRBJ2-7; D perhaps matches TRBD2 (6 bases). The read halts 3 residues ahead of the CDR3 end, with the missing end drawn from the germline J gene. Germline-derived CDR1 and CDR2 are SGHTA and FQGNSA. The CDR3 spans 12 residues. Trimming took off 1 base at V and 6 bases at J, with 7 bases between the two ends.

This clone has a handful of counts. The part of the CDR3 DNA that was read is TGTGCCAGCAGCTTAAATCCAGGCACAGATACG. It specifies CASSLNPGTDT. The entire CDR3 protein reads CASSLNPGTDTQYF. The genes are TRBV7-2 and TRBJ2-3; no reliable D call. The read is 3 residues too short to cover the CDR3 end, so that end is filled in from the germline J gene. CDR1 and CDR2 (germline): SGHTA, FQGNSA. V lost 2 bases and J 1 base, leaving 7 bases between the germline ends. CDR3 length: 14 residues.

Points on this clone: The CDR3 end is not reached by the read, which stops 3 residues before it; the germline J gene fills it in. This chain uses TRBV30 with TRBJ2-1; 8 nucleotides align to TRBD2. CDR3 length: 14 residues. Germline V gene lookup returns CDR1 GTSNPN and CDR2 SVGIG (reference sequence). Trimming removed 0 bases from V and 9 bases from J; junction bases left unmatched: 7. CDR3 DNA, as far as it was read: TGTGCCTGGAGTGTACTCGGGGGGGTCGGTGAG. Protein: CAWSVLGGVGE. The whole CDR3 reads CAWSVLGGVGEQFF.

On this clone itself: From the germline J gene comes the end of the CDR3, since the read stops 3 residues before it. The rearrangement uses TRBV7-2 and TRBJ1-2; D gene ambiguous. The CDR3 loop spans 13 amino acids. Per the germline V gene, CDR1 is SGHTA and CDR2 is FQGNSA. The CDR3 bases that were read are TGTGCCAGCAGCTCCTCCTCCTCCTACGAG. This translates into CASSSSSSYE. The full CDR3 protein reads CASSSSSSYEYTF.

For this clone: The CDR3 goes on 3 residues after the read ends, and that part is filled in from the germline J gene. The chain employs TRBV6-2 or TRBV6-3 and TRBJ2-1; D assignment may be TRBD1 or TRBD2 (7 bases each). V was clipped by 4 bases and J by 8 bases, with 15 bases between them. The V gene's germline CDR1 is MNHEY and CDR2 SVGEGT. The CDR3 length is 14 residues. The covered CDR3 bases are TGTGCCAGCAGTTCCCCGACAGGGAGGGATGAG. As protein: CASSSPTGRDE. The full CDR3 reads CASSSPTGRDEQFF.

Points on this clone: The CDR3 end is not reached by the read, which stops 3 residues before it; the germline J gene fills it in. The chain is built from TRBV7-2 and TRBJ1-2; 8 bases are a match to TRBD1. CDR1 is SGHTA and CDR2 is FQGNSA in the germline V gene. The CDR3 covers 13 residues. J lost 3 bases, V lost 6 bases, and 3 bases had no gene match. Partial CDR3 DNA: TGTGCCAGCAGACCGGGACAGGACTATGGC. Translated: CASRPGQDYG. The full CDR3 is CASRPGQDYGYTF. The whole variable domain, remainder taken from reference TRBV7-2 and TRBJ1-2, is GAGVSQSPSNKVTEKGKDVELRCDPISGHTALYWYRQSLGQGLEFLIYFQGNSAPDKSGLPSDRFSAERTGGSVSTLTIQRTQQEDSAVYLCASRPGQDYGYTFGSGTRLTVV.

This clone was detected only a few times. CDR3 DNA (partial): TGTGCCAGCAGCAACGGACTAAAGACC. Translating gives CASSNGLKT. The whole CDR3 is CASSNGLKTQYF. The V and J genes are TRBV6-2 or TRBV6-3 and TRBJ2-5; TRBD2 is a possible D gene (6 bases). Read sequence stops 3 residues before the CDR3 end, and the germline J gene provides the missing end. The V and J ends lost 6 bases and 6 bases respectively, with 11 bases between them. The V gene's germline CDR1 is MNHEY and CDR2 SVGEGT. The CDR3 is 12 amino acids.

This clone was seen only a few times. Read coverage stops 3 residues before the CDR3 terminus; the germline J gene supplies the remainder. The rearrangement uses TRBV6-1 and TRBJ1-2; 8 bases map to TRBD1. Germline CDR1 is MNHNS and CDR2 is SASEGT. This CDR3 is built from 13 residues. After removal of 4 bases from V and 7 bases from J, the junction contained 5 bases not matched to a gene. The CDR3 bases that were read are TGTGCCAGCAGTGCCGCAGGGGGCAGTGGC. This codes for CASSAAGGSG. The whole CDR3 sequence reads CASSAAGGSGYTF.

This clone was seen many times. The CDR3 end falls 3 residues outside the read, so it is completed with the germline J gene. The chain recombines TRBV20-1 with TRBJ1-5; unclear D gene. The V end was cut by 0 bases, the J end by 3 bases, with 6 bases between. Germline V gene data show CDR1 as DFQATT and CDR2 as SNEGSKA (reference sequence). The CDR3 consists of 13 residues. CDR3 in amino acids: CSARDLNNQPQHF. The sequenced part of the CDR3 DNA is TGCAGTGCTAGAGACCTAAACAATCAGCCC.

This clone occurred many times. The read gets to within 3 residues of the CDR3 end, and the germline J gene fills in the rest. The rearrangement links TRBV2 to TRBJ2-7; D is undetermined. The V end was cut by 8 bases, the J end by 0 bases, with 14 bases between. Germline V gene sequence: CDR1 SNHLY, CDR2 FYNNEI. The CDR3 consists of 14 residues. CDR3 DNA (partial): TGTGCCAGCTCTCAAGACTTCAGCTCCTACGAG. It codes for CASSQDFSSYE. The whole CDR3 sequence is CASSQDFSSYEQYF.

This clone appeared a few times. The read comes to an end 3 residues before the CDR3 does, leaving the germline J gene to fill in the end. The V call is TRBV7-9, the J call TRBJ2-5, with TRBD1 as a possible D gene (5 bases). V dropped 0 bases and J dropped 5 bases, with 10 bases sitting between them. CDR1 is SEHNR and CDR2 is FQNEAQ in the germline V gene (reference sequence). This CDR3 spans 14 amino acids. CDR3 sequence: CASSLAHNRETQYF. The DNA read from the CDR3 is TGTGCCAGCAGCTTAGCACATAACAGGGAGACC.

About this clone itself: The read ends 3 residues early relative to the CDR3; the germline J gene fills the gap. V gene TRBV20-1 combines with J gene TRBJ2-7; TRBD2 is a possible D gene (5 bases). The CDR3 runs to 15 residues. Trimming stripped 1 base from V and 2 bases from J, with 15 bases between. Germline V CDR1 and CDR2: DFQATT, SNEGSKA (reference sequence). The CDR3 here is CSARGGLPEPYEQYF. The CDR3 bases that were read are TGCAGTGCTAGAGGCGGACTGCCTGAACCCTACGAG.

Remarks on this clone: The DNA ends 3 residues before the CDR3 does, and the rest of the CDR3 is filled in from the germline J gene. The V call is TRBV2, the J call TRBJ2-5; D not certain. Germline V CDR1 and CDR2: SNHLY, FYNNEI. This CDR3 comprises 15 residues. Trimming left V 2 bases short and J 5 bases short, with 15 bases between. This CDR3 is CASSECPGNWETQYF. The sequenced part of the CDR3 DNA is TGTGCCAGCAGTGAATGTCCAGGCAACTGGGAGACC. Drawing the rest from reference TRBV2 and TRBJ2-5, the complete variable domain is EPEVTQTPSHQVTQMGQEVILRCVPISNHLYFYWYRQILGQKVEFLVSFYNNEISEKSEIFDDQFSVERPDGSNFTLKIRSTKLEDSAMYFCASSECPGNWETQYFGPGTRLLVL.

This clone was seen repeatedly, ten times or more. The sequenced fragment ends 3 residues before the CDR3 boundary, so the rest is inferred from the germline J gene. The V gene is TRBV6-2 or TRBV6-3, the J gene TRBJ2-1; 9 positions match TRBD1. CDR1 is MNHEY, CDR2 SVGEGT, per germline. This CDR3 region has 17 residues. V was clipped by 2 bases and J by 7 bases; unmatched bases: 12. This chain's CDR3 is CASSYGTGTGRFNEQFF. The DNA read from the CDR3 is TGTGCCAGCAGTTACGGAACCGGGACAGGGAGGTTTAATGAG.

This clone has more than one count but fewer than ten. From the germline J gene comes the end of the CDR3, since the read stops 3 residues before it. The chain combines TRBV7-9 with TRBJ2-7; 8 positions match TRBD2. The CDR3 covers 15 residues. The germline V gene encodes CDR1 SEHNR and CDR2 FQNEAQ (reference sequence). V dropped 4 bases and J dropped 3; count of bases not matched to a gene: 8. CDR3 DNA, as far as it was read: TGTGCCAGCAGCTCCTATCGGGGGGGCAACTACGAG. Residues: CASSSYRGGNYE. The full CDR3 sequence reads CASSSYRGGNYEQYF.

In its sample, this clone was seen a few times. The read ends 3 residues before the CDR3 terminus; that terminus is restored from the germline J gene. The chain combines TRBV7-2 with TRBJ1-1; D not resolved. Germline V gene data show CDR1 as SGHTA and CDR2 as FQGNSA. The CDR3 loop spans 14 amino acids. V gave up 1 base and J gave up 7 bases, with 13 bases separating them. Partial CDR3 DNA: TGTGCCAGCAGCTTAGGACACGGTCTCGGTGAA. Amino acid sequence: CASSLGHGLGE. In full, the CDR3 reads CASSLGHGLGEAFF.

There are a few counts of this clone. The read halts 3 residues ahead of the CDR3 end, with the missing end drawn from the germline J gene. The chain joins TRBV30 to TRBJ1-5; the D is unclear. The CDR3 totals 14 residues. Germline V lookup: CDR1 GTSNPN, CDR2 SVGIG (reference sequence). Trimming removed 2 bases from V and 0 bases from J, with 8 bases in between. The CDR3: CAWSFQSSNQPQHF. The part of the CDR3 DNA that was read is TGTGCCTGGAGTTTCCAGAGTAGCAATCAGCCC.

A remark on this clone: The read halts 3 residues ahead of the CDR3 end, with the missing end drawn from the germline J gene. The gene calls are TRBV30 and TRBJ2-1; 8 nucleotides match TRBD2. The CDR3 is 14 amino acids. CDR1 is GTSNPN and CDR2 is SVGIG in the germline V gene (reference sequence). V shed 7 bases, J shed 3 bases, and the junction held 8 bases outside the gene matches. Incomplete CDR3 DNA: TGTGCCTTTGGACTAGCTGGCTACTACAATGAG. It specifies CAFGLAGYYNE. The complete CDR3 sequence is CAFGLAGYYNEQFF. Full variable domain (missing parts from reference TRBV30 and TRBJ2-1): SQTIHQWPATLVQPVGSPLSLECTVEGTSNPNLYWYRQAAGRGLQLLFYSVGIGQISSEVPQNLSASRPQDRQFILSSKKLLLSDSGFYLCAFGLAGYYNEQFFGPGTRLTVL.

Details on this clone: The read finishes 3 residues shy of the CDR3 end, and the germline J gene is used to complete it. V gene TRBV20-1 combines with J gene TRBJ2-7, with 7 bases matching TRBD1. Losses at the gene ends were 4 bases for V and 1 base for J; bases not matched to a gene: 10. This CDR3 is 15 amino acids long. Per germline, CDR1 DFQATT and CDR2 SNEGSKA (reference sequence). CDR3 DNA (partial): TGCAGTGCTAAATCAAGGGACAGTGGATCCTACGAG. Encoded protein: CSAKSRDSGSYE. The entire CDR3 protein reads CSAKSRDSGSYEQYF.

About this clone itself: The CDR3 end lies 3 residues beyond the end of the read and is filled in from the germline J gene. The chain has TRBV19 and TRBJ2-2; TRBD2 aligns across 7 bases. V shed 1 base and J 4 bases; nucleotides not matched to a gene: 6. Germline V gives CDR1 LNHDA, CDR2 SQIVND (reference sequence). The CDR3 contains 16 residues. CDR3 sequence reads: CASSIVGGVRTGELFF. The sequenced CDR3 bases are TGTGCCAGTAGTATAGTTGGGGGGGTTCGCACCGGGGAG.

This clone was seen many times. CDR3 DNA (partial): TGCGCCAGCAGCCCTACAGTCACTGGGGCCAACGTC. Its protein product is CASSPTVTGANV. The whole CDR3 protein reads CASSPTVTGANVLTF. V usage is TRBV5-1 and J usage is TRBJ2-6; no clear D. Read sequence stops 3 residues before the CDR3 end, and the germline J gene provides the missing end. CDR1 SGHRS and CDR2 YFSETQ come from the germline V gene. The CDR3 has 15 residues. V was trimmed by 4 bases and J by 2 bases, leaving 10 bases between them.

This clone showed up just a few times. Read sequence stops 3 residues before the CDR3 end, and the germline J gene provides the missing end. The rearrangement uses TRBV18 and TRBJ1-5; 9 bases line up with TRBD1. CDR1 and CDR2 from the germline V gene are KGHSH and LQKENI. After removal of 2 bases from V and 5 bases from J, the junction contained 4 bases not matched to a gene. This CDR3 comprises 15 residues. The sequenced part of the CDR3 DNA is TGTGCCAGCTCACCAACGACAGGGGGGGATCAGCCC. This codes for CASSPTTGGDQP. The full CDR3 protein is CASSPTTGGDQPQHF.

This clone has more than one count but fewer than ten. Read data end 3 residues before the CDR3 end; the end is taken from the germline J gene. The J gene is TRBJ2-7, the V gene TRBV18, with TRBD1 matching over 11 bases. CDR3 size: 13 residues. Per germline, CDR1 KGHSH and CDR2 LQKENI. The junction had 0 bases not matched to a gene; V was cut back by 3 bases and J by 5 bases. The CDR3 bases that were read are TGTGCCAGCTCACCGGGACAGGGGGACGAG. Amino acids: CASSPGQGDE. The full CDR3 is CASSPGQGDEQYF.

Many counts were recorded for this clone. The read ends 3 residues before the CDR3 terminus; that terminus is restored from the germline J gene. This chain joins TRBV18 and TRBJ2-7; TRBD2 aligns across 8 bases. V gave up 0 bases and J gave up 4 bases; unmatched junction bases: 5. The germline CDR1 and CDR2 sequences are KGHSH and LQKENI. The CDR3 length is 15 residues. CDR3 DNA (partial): TGTGCCAGCTCACCACCGTCGCGGGGGGCTTACGAG. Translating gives CASSPPSRGAYE. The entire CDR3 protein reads CASSPPSRGAYEQYF.